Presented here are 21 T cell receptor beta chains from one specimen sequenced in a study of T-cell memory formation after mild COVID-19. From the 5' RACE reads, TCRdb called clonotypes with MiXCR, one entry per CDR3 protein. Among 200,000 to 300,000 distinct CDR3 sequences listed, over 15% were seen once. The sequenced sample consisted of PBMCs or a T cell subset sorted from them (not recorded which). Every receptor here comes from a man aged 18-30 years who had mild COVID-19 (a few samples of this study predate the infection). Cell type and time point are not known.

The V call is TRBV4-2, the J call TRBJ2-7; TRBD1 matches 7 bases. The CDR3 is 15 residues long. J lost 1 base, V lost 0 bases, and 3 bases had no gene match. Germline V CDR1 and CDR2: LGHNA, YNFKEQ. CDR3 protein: CASSQDPTGSYEQYF. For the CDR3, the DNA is TGTGCCAGCAGCCAAGATCCGACAGGGTCCTACGAGCAGTACTTC.

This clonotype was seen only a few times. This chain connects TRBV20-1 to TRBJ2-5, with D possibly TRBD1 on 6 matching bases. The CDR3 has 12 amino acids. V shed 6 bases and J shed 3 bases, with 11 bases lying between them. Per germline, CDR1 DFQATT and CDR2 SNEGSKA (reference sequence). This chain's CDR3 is CSAGDRKETQYF. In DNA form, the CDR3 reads TGCAGTGCGGGTGACAGGAAAGAGACCCAGTACTTC.

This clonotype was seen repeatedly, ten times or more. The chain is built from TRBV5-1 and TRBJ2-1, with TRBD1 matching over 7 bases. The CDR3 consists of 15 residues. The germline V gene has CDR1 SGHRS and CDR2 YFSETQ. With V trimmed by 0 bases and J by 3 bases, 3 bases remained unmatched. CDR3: CASSLETGNYNEQFF. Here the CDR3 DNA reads TGCGCCAGCAGCTTGGAGACAGGGAACTACAATGAGCAGTTCTTC.

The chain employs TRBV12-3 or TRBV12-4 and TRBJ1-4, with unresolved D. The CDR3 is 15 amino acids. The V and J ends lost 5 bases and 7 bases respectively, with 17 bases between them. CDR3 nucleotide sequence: TGTGCCAGCAGTCGAGACCGATCTCGAGGTGAAAAACTGTTTTTT. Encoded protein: CASSRDRSRGEKLFF.

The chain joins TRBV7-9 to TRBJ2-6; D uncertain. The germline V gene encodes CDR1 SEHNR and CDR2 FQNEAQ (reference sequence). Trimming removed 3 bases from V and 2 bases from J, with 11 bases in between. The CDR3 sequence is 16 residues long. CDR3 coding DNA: TGTGCCAGCAGCTTCCCTGGATGGACTGGGGCCAACGTCCTGACTTTC. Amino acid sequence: CASSFPGWTGANVLTF. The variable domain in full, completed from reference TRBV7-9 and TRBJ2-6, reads DTGVSQNPRHKITKRGQNVTFRCDPISEHNRLYWYRQTLGQGPEFLTYFQNEAQLEKSRLLSDRFSAERPKGSFSTLEIQRTEQGDSAMYLCASSFPGWTGANVLTFGAGSRLTVL.

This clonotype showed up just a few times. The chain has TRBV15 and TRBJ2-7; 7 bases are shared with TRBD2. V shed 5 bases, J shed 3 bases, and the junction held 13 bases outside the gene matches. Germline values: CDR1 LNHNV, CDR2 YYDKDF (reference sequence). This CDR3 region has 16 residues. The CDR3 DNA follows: TGTGCCACCAGCTTCAGTGGACGGGGGGACTACTACGAGCAGTACTTC. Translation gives CATSFSGRGDYYEQYF.

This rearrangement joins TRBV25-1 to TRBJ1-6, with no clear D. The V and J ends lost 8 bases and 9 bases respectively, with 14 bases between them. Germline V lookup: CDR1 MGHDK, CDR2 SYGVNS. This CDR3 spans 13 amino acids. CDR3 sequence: CASGWNAPSPLHF. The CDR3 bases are TGTGCCAGCGGGTGGAATGCCCCTTCACCCCTCCACTTT.

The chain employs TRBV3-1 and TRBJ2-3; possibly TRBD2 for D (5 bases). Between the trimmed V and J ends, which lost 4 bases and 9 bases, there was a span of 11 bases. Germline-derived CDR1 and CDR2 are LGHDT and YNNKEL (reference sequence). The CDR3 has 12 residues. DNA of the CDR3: TGTGCCAGCAGCCCAGGACTGAAGACGCAGTATTTT. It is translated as CASSPGLKTQYF.

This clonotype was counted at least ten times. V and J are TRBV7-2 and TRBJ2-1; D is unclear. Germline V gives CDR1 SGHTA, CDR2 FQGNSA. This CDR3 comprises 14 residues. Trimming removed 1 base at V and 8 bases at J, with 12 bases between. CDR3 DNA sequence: TGTGCCAGCAGCTTAGGATTTGGCTTGGATGAGCAGTTCTTC. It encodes CASSLGFGLDEQFF.

The CDR3 reads CASSQDSGSHQPQHF. As DNA, the CDR3 is TGCGCCAGCAGCCAAGATTCAGGGTCGCATCAGCCCCAGCATTTT. The V gene is TRBV4-1, the J gene TRBJ1-5; possible D gene TRBD1, 5 bases. Deletions cut 0 bases from V and 5 bases from J, with 11 bases between. The germline V gene encodes CDR1 MGHRA and CDR2 YSYEKL. The CDR3 is made up of 15 amino acids.

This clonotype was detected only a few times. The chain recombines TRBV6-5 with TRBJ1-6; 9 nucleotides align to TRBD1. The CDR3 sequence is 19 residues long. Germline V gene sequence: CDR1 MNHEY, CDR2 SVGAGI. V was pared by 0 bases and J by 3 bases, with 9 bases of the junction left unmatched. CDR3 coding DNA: TGTGCCAGCAGTTACTCGAAGGGGACAGGGACTCACTATAATTCACCCCTCCACTTT. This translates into CASSYSKGTGTHYNSPLHF.

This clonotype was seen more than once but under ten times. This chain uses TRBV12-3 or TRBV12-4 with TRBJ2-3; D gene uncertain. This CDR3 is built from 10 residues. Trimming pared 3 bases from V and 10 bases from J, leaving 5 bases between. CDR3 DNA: TGTGCCAGCAGTTTTGATTCGCAGTATTTT. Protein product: CASSFDSQYF.

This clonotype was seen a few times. The CDR3, as DNA: TGTGCCAGCAGTGCCGGGACCCGGGAGACCCAGTACTTC. Protein: CASSAGTRETQYF. This rearrangement joins TRBV12-3 or TRBV12-4 to TRBJ2-5; possibly TRBD1 or TRBD2 for D (5 bases each). V was clipped by 5 bases and J by 5 bases, with 12 bases between them. The CDR3 sequence is 13 residues long.

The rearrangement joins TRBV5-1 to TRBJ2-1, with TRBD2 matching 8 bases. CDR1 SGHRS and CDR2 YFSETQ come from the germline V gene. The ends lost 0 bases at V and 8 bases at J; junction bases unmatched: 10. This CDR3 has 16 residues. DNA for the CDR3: TGCGCCAGCAGCTTGGGGGGGACTAGGGTTTTCCATGAGCAGTTCTTC. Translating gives CASSLGGTRVFHEQFF.

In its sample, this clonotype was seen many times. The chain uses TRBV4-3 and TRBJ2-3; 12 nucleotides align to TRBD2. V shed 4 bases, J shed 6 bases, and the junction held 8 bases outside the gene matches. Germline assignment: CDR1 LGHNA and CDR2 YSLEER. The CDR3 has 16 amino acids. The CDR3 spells CASSPVLAGGPDTQYF. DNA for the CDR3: TGCGCCAGCAGCCCGGTGCTAGCGGGGGGGCCGGATACGCAGTATTTT.

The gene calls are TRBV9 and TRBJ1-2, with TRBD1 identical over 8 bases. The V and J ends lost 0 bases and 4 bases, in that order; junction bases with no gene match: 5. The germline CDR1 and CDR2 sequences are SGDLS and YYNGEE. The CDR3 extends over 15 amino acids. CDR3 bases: TGTGCCAGCAGCGTAGACGGGACAGGTGGCTATGGCTACACCTTC. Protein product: CASSVDGTGGYGYTF.

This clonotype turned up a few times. As DNA, the CDR3 is TGCGCCAGCAGCCCGAAAGTTCTCGGGGCCACTGAAGCTTTCTTT. It translates to CASSPKVLGATEAFF. The chain recombines TRBV4-1 with TRBJ1-1; D possibly corresponds to TRBD1 (5 bases). Trimming cost V 4 bases and J 4 bases, with 16 bases left between them. CDR1 MGHRA and CDR2 YSYEKL come from the germline V gene. The CDR3 covers 15 residues.

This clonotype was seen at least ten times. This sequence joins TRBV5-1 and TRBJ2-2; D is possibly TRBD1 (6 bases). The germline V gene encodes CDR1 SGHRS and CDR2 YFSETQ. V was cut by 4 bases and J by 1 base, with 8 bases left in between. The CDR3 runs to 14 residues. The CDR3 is CASSEQGNTGELFF. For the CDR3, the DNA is TGCGCCAGCAGCGAACAGGGGAACACCGGGGAGCTGTTTTTT.

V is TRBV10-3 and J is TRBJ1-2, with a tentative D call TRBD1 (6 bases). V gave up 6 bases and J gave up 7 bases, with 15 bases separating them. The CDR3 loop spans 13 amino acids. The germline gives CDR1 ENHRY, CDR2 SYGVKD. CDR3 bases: TGTGCCATCAGCGGACAGTCTCTCGGTGGCTACACCTTC. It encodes CAISGQSLGGYTF.

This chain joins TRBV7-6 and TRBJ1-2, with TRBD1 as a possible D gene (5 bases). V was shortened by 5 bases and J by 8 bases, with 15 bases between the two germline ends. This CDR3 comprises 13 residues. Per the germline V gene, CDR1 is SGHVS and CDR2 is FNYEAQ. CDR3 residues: CASSPYGGNGYTF. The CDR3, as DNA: TGTGCCAGCAGCCCCTATGGGGGGAACGGCTACACCTTC. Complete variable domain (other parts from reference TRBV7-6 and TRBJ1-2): GAGVSQSPRYKVTKRGQDVALRCDPISGHVSLYWYRQALGQGPEFLTYFNYEAQQDKSGLPNDRFSAERPEGSISTLTIQRTEQRDSAMYRCASSPYGGNGYTFGSGTRLTVV.

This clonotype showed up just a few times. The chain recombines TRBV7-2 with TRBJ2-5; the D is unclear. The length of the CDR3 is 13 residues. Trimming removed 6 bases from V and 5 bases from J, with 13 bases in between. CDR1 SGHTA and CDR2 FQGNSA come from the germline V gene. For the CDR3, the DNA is TGTGCCAGCAGTGGGTACGCGATTGAGACCCAGTACTTC. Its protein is CASSGYAIETQYF.